These 23 T cell receptor beta chains originate from one sample sequenced in a study of blood T cell repertoires in COVID-19. Repertoires were generated with immunoSEQ multiplex PCR, while TCRdb's copy carries only in-frame clones and drops some. Of 87,000 or so clones listed, around 87% are singletons. Sample: peripheral blood. The receptors derive from a human donor with acute or convalescent COVID-19. The donor label of this sample is uncertain.

This clone was observed a few times. CDR3 nucleotide sequence: TGTGCCAGCAGTTTGTCCGGTGAGCAGTTCTTC. It is translated as CASSLSGEQFF. The J gene is TRBJ2-1, the V gene TRBV28; D is ambiguous. V lost 3 bases and J 9 bases, leaving 6 bases between the germline ends. The V gene's germline CDR1 is MDHEN and CDR2 SYDVKM. This CDR3 has 11 residues.

This clone was seen only a few times. This chain connects TRBV3-1 (or the pseudogene TRBV3-2) to TRBJ1-1; D is undetermined. This CDR3 spans 13 amino acids. Per germline, CDR1 LGHDT and CDR2 YNNKEL (reference sequence). V gave up 2 bases and J gave up 4 bases, with 8 bases separating them. The CDR3 region is CASSQSLSTEAFF. The CDR3 region has the DNA TGTGCCAGCAGCCAATCCCTCAGCACTGAAGCTTTCTTT.

The J gene is TRBJ1-2, the V gene TRBV3-1 (or the pseudogene TRBV3-2); D is unresolved. The CDR3 sequence is 12 residues long. The germline V gene has CDR1 LGHDT and CDR2 YNNKEL (reference sequence). The V end lost 2 bases, the J end lost 4 bases, and 5 bases lay between the germline ends. The CDR3 reads CASSQWAYGYTF. CDR3 bases: TGTGCCAGCAGCCAATGGGCCTATGGCTACACCTTC.

At least ten counts were recorded for this clone. The genes are TRBV4-2 and TRBJ1-1, with TRBD1 identical over 12 bases. V lost 1 base, J lost 5 bases, and 2 bases stayed unmatched. The CDR3 runs to 15 residues. CDR1 LGHNA and CDR2 YNFKEQ come from the germline V gene. Written as DNA, the CDR3 is TGTGCCAGCAGCCAAGGGGGACAGGGGGCAACTGAAGCTTTCTTT. This translates into CASSQGGQGATEAFF.

This sequence joins TRBV6-5 and TRBJ1-2, with D perhaps TRBD1 (5 bases). Trimming removed 10 bases from V and 5 bases from J, with 17 bases in between. The CDR3 length is 13 residues. Germline CDR1 reads MNHEY; CDR2 reads SVGAGI. The CDR3 spells CATARFRGYGYTF. The CDR3 coding sequence is TGTGCCACCGCCCGTTTTAGGGGTTATGGCTACACCTTC.

V usage is TRBV7-2 and J usage is TRBJ1-3, with a possible D match to TRBD1 (6 bases). V was trimmed by 5 bases and J by 4 bases, leaving 12 bases between them. The CDR3 has 14 amino acids. Germline CDR1 and CDR2: SGHTA and FQGNSA. The DNA for the CDR3 is TGTGCCAGCAGCCTGCAGGGGAGCGGAAACACCATATATTTT. Its translation: CASSLQGSGNTIYF.

The genes are TRBV28 and TRBJ2-7; 10 bases are a match to TRBD1. CDR3 size: 13 residues. Germline V lookup: CDR1 MDHEN, CDR2 SYDVKM. V lost 10 bases and J lost 0; bases outside the gene matches: 3. As DNA, the CDR3 is TGTGCCACCGGGACAGGGGCCTCCTACGAGCAGTACTTC. It translates to CATGTGASYEQYF.

The V gene is TRBV20-1, the J gene TRBJ1-4, with a possible D match to TRBD1 (6 bases). The CDR3 loop spans 14 amino acids. V lost 3 bases to trimming and J lost 2 bases, with 10 bases between them. Germline V gene lookup returns CDR1 DFQATT and CDR2 SNEGSKA (reference sequence). The CDR3 region is CSASRDTTNEKLFF. For the CDR3, the DNA is TGCAGTGCTAGTCGGGACACTACTAATGAAAAACTGTTTTTT.

The genes are TRBV9 and TRBJ1-1; D gene ambiguous. V was trimmed by 0 bases and J by 1 base, leaving 7 bases between them. The CDR3 runs to 14 residues. Per the germline V gene, CDR1 is SGDLS and CDR2 is YYNGEE. CDR3 nucleotide sequence: TGTGCCAGCAGCGTAGCACAGACGAACACTGAAGCTTTCTTT. Protein: CASSVAQTNTEAFF.

The chain couples TRBV5-4 to TRBJ2-3; TRBD1 aligns across 8 bases. Germline V gene sequence: CDR1 SGHNT, CDR2 YYREEE (reference sequence). V shed 4 bases and J 2 bases; nucleotides not matched to a gene: 3. The CDR3 has 14 amino acids. CDR3: CASSRDRNTDTQYF. The CDR3, as DNA: TGTGCCAGCAGCCGGGACAGGAACACAGATACGCAGTATTTT.

The chain is built from TRBV6-5 and TRBJ2-7; no clear D gene. CDR1 and CDR2 (germline): MNHEY, SVGAGI. V was trimmed by 6 bases and J by 3 bases, leaving 12 bases between them. The CDR3 extends over 13 amino acids. The CDR3 loop reads CASSINTGYEQYF. CDR3 coding DNA: TGTGCCAGCAGCATCAACACGGGCTACGAGCAGTACTTC.

J is TRBJ2-1 and V is TRBV12-2; the table's TRBD2 call for D was not verified on the DNA. TRBV12-2 is tagged as a pseudogene. The length of the CDR3 is 17 residues. In DNA, the CDR3 is TGTGCAAGTCGCTTAGTATGGGTAGCTGTCTCCTACAATGAGCAGTTCTTC. Protein product: CASRLVWVAVSYNEQFF.

The CDR3 coding sequence is TGTGCCAGCGTTGGACAGGGAAATCAGCCCCAGCATTTT. Protein: CASVGQGNQPQHF. The chain employs TRBV7-4 and TRBJ1-5; 8 bases fit TRBD1. The CDR3 spans 13 residues. CDR1 is SGHVT, CDR2 SQSDAQ, per germline. Germline trimming cut 8 bases from V and 4 bases from J; bases unmatched to any gene: 4.

The CDR3 DNA follows: TGTGCCAGCAGTGTCCTAGCGCAAGAGACCCAGTACTTC. It encodes CASSVLAQETQYF. This chain connects TRBV2 to TRBJ2-5; maybe TRBD2 (6 bases). Trimming removed 4 bases from V and 2 bases from J, with 8 bases in between. Germline V gene lookup returns CDR1 SNHLY and CDR2 FYNNEI. This CDR3 spans 13 amino acids. Full variable domain (outside the CDR3, taken from reference TRBV2 and TRBJ2-5): EPEVTQTPSHQVTQMGQEVILRCVPISNHLYFYWYRQILGQKVEFLVSFYNNEISEKSEIFDDQFSVERPDGSNFTLKIRSTKLEDSAMYFCASSVLAQETQYFGPGTRLLVL.

The chain has TRBV5-1 and TRBJ2-3; TRBD1 matches 8 bases. Germline V gene sequence: CDR1 SGHRS, CDR2 YFSETQ. V gave up 7 bases and J gave up 0 bases; unmatched junction bases: 4. The CDR3 consists of 14 residues. The CDR3 DNA follows: TGCGCCAGCGCAGGGGGCTATAGCACAGATACGCAGTATTTT. Amino acids: CASAGGYSTDTQYF.

The chain employs TRBV5-1 and TRBJ2-6; 7 nucleotides align to TRBD1. After removal of 7 bases from V and 0 bases from J, the junction contained 4 bases not matched to a gene. The CDR3 is 15 amino acids. CDR1 is SGHRS, CDR2 YFSETQ, per germline. The CDR3 loop is CASHRGPSGANVLTF. CDR3 coding DNA: TGCGCCAGCCACAGGGGCCCCTCTGGGGCCAACGTCCTGACTTTC. The whole variable domain, filled in from reference TRBV5-1 and TRBJ2-6, reads KAGVTQTPRYLIKTRGQQVTLSCSPISGHRSVSWYQQTPGQGLQFLFEYFSETQRNKGNFPGRFSGRQFSNSRSEMNVSTLELGDSALYLCASHRGPSGANVLTFGAGSRLTVL.

The chain uses TRBV5-1 and TRBJ1-1, with 7 bases that match TRBD1. V gave up 4 bases and J gave up 1 base; unmatched junction bases: 1. The CDR3 totals 13 residues. Per the germline V gene, CDR1 is SGHRS and CDR2 is YFSETQ. The CDR3 reads CASSPGGNTEAFF. The CDR3 DNA follows: TGCGCCAGCAGCCCAGGGGGGAACACTGAAGCTTTCTTT.

Comment on this clone: The same CDR3 can be traced to other DNA sequences in this sample. The rearrangement uses TRBV24-1 and TRBJ1-5; 7 nucleotides line up with TRBD1. The junction had 1 base not matched to a gene; V was cut back by 4 bases and J by 5 bases. From germline, CDR1 is KGHDR and CDR2 SFDVKD. The CDR3 covers 13 residues. The chain's CDR3 is CATSDRGYQPQHF. The CDR3 DNA follows: TGTGCCACCAGTGACAGGGGGTATCAGCCCCAGCATTTT.

V is TRBV6-5 and J is TRBJ2-7; 9 nucleotides match TRBD1. The CDR3 totals 13 residues. The germline V gene has CDR1 MNHEY and CDR2 SVGAGI. V was pared by 7 bases and J by 4 bases, with 5 bases of the junction left unmatched. DNA for the CDR3: TGTGCCAGCACACCGGACAGGGGTTACGAGCAGTACTTC. Translated, it gives CASTPDRGYEQYF.

The V call is TRBV4-2, the J call TRBJ2-4; 13 nucleotides agree with TRBD2. This CDR3 has 19 residues. The junction had 8 bases not matched to a gene; V was cut back by 3 bases and J by 0 bases. Germline CDR1 is LGHNA and CDR2 is YNFKEQ. The CDR3 loop is CASSHQGTSGEIAKNIQYF. The CDR3 nucleotides read TGTGCCAGCAGCCATCAAGGGACTAGCGGGGAGATAGCCAAAAACATTCAGTACTTC.

This clone was observed once. This chain uses TRBV6-5 with TRBJ2-2; TRBD1 matches at 7 bases. The trim removed 7 bases at V and 5 bases at J, leaving 7 bases unmatched. Germline-derived CDR1 and CDR2 are MNHEY and SVGAGI. The CDR3 totals 14 residues. CDR3 bases: TGTGCCAGCACCGCCACGACAGGGACCGGGGAGCTGTTTTTT. Translation gives CASTATTGTGELFF.

The V gene is TRBV27, the J gene TRBJ2-2, with 12 bases aligning to TRBD2. After removal of 1 base from V and 4 bases from J, the junction contained 7 bases not matched to a gene. CDR3 length equals 18 residues. The germline V gene encodes CDR1 MNHEY and CDR2 SMNVEV (reference sequence). The CDR3 loop is CASSLYPSGGAGTGELFF. As DNA, the CDR3 is TGTGCCAGCAGTTTATATCCTAGCGGGGGGGCCGGCACCGGGGAGCTGTTTTTT.

This clone was observed a single time. The V call is TRBV3-1 (or the pseudogene TRBV3-2), the J call TRBJ1-5; 9 nucleotides line up with TRBD1. The ends lost 4 bases at V and 5 bases at J; junction bases unmatched: 6. This CDR3 has 15 amino acids. The germline V gene has CDR1 LGHDT and CDR2 YNNKEL (reference sequence). The CDR3 DNA reads as TGTGCCAGCAGCCCACAGGGGGCCCGCCATCAGCCCCAGCATTTT. It encodes CASSPQGARHQPQHF.